Sequencing of this TCR beta chain was carried out in a study of control samples from healthy donors and cancer patients. Sequencing was performed with immunoSEQ multiplex PCR; in TCRdb, only in-frame clones are kept and a portion is missing. This repertoire shows 100,000 to 150,000 clones, about nine tenths found once; its top ten account for roughly 2.5%. V lost 6 bases, J lost 1 base, and 8 bases stayed unmatched. The CDR3 has 16 amino acids. Germline lookup yields CDR1 MNHNY and CDR2 SVGAGI (reference sequence). The sequencing sample was made of blood. This TCR came from a man aged 35-49 years in good health. The rearrangement links TRBV6-6 to TRBJ1-1; 10 bases align to TRBD1. The CDR3 sequence is CASSPPGQGRNTEAFF. The CDR3 coding sequence is TGTGCCAGCAGCCCTCCGGGACAGGGGCGGAACACTGAAGCTTTCTTT.